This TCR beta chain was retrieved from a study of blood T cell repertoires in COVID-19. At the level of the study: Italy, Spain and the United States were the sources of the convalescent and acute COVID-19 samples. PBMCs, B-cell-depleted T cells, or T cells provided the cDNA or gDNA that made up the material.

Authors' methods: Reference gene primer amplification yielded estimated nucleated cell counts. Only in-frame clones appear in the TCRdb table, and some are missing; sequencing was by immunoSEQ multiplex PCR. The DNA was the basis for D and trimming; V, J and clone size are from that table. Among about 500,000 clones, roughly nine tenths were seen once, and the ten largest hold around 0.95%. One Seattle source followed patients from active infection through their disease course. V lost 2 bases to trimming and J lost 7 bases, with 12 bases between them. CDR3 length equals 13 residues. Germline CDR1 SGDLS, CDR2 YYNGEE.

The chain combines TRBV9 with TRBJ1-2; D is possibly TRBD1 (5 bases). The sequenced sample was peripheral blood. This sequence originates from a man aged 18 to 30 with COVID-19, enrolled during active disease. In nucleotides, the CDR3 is TGTGCCAGCAGCGTTCCCGGGGGAGGTGGCTACACCTTC. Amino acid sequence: CASSVPGGGGYTF.